This T cell receptor beta chain is drawn from a study of T cell changes during pregnancy in multiple sclerosis. TCRdb's table, derived via immunoSEQ multiplex PCR, lists solely in-frame clones and lacks some. The sample yields about 46,000 clones, 75% to 95% seen once. Germline lookup yields CDR1 MNHEY and CDR2 SVGAGI. This CDR3 region has 16 residues. V was shortened by 0 bases and J by 1 base, with 12 bases between the two germline ends. The specimen comprised CD8+ T cells from peripheral blood mononuclear cells, sampled in the second trimester of pregnancy. The chain carries TRBV6-5 and TRBJ1-1; D is undetermined. This receptor was taken from a female donor with multiple sclerosis, enrolled in a pregnancy study. The CDR3 loop is CASSYSTAVQNTEAFF. The CDR3 coding sequence is TGTGCCAGCAGTTACTCGACGGCGGTTCAGAACACTGAAGCTTTCTTT.